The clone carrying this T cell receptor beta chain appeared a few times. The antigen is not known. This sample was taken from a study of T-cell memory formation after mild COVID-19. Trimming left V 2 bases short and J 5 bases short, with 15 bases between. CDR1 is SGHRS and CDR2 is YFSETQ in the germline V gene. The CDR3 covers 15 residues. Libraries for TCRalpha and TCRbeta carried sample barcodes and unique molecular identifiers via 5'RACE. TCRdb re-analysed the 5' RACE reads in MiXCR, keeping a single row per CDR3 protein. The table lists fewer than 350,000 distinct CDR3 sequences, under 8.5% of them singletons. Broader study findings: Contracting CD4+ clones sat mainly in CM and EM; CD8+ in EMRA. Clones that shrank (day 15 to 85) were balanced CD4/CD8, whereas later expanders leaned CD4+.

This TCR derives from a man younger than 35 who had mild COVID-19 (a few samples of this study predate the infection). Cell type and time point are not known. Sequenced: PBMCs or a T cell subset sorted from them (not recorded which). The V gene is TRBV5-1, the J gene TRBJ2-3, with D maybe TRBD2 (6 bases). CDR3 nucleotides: TGCGCCAGCAGCTTCGGAGGGGCTCAGGGAGATACGCAGTATTTT. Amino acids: CASSFGGAQGDTQYF.